This TCR beta chain was obtained from a study of prognosis after radiotherapy for stage I lung cancer. Study summary: Medical inoperability applied to all of the non-small cell lung cancer patients. SBRT radiotherapy comprised 3 to 5 fractions at a biologically effective dose of at least 100 Gy.

Template was genomic DNA; TCR beta CDR3 amplified in two multiplex PCR rounds. Primers (each specific to one TRBV or TRBJ gene) were used in first-round PCR. TCRdb re-analysed the multiplex PCR reads in MiXCR, keeping a single row per CDR3 protein. Among over 20,000 distinct CDR3 sequences listed, 35% to 45% were seen once. Findings and caveats of the study: A fall in unique TCR clone counts followed stereotactic body radiation therapy, with medians of approximately 9,100 versus 7,200.

J lost 2 bases, V lost 4 bases, and 4 bases had no gene match. The CDR3 is 14 residues long. The germline CDR1 and CDR2 sequences are SGHNT and YENEEA. On this clonotype itself: The antigen is unknown.

The specimen was PBMCs, collected before or after stereotactic body radiation therapy (not recorded which). This receptor was identified in a donor at least 50 years old with non-small cell lung cancer. The chain uses TRBV11-3 and TRBJ2-5, with 7 nucleotides matching TRBD1. CDR3 loop: CASSSSRGQETQYF. The DNA of the CDR3 is TGTGCCAGCAGCTCCTCCAGGGGGCAAGAGACCCAGTACTTC.